The clone carrying this T cell receptor (beta chain) appeared many times. The entry originates in a study of T-cell reconstitution after alpha-beta-depleted transplantation in children. This sample's TCRbeta library carried unique molecular identifier barcodes. TCRdb passed the PCR reads through MiXCR, listing each CDR3 protein once. The sample lists hundreds of thousands of distinct CDR3 sequences, roughly a tenth occurring once. There are 14 residues in the CDR3. CDR1 SGHAT and CDR2 FQNNGV come from the germline V gene. V lost 5 bases and J lost 5, with 15 bases in between. The rearrangement joins TRBV11-2 to TRBJ2-5; possibly TRBD2 for D (6 bases). Here the sequenced sample was PBMCs, taken before TCRalphabeta/CD19-depleted stem cell transplant. The sequence derives from a child younger than two with acute myeloid leukemia, due to receive a stem cell transplant. CDR3 amino acids: CASSGNGGRETQYF. The CDR3 bases are TGTGCCAGCAGCGGCAACGGGGGACGGGAGACCCAGTACTTC.